These 2 T cell receptor beta chains were sequenced from one sample in a study of tumor and adjacent non-tumor tissue in lung cancer. The template was RNA from unsorted bulk tissue. More than 3 cm separated this lung sample from the edge of the tumor. The library came from three nested PCR rounds adapted from ARM-PCR protocols. Each CDR3 protein gets one entry after TCRdb re-called the multiplex PCR reads with MiXCR. The table shows 90,000 to 100,000 distinct CDR3 sequences, with 75% to 90% occurring only once. Material for sequencing was distant non-tumor lung tissue. The receptors stem from a man in his 60s with small cell lung cancer.

The table lists this clonotype with a count of one. The chain uses TRBV6-6 and TRBJ1-1; 11 nucleotides align to TRBD1. V shed 4 bases and J 13 bases; nucleotides not matched to a gene: 11. In germline, CDR1 is MNHNY, CDR2 SVGAGI (reference sequence). The CDR3 totals 14 residues. The chain's CDR3 is CASSFYGQGAQGFF. CDR3 coding DNA: TGTGCCAGCAGTTTCTACGGACAGGGGGCACAGGGTTTCTTT.

On this clonotype itself: Sequence at one end of the junction differs from germline and may be a read error. CDR3 in amino acids: CVSSPMGTRVGDEQYF. CDR3 bases: TGTGTCAGCAGTCCGATGGGGACTAGGGTGGGTGACGAGCAGTACTTC. The chain links TRBV28 to TRBJ2-7, with TRBD2 matching 8 bases. This CDR3 is built from 16 residues. CDR1 is MDHEN, CDR2 SYDVKM, per germline.